This entry lists 4 T cell receptor beta chains sequenced from one sample in a study of blood T cell repertoires in COVID-19 (dated by TCRdb to about 2020). Libraries were prepared through the immunoSEQ multiplex PCR assay. In its TCRdb copy, this immuneACCESS table keeps in-frame sequences only and misses some clones. Where compared with another copy, unresolved V genes explain less than half of these, and the others have no known cause. Recorded for this sample are some 100,000 clones; about 85% of them occurred a single time. Clones ranked in the top ten supply 9.5% to 15% of the sample. The sample taken for sequencing was peripheral blood. Receptors were obtained from a human donor in a cohort sampled during active COVID-19.

V and J are TRBV9 and TRBJ2-7; no definite D call. CDR1 SGDLS and CDR2 YYNGEE come from the germline V gene. This CDR3 region has 13 residues. V lost 3 bases, J lost 3 bases, and 10 bases lay in between. The CDR3 loop is CASSGTPGYEQYF. CDR3 nucleotide sequence: TGTGCCAGCAGCGGTACCCCCGGCTACGAGCAGTACTTC.

Details on this clone: A read error may account for a junction end that differs from germline. The rearrangement joins TRBV18 to TRBJ1-3, with unresolved D. This CDR3 is 15 amino acids long. Germline V gene sequence: CDR1 KGHSH, CDR2 LQKENI. CDR3 in amino acids: CASSPNSNSGNIIYF. The CDR3 coding sequence is TGTGCCAGCTCACCAAACAGTAACTCTGGAAACATCATATATTTT.

In its sample, this clone was seen a few times. The J gene is TRBJ1-2, the V gene TRBV30; the match to TRBD1 covers 7 bases. Trimming at V came to 2 bases and at J to 3 bases, leaving 9 bases not matched to a gene. CDR1 and CDR2 (germline): GTSNPN, SVGIG (reference sequence). The CDR3 has 15 residues. The CDR3 spells CAWSTPRQGDYGYTF. The CDR3 DNA reads as TGTGCCTGGAGTACCCCCCGGCAGGGGGACTATGGCTACACCTTC. Full variable domain (rest looked up from reference TRBV30 and TRBJ1-2): SQTIHQWPATLVQPVGSPLSLECTVEGTSNPNLYWYRQAAGRGLQLLFYSVGIGQISSEVPQNLSASRPQDRQFILSSKKLLLSDSGFYLCAWSTPRQGDYGYTFGSGTRLTVV.

This chain uses TRBV2 with TRBJ2-2, with 15 bases that match TRBD2. Germline CDR1 reads SNHLY; CDR2 reads FYNNEI. V trimming: 8 bases; J trimming: 7 bases; junction bases outside the gene matches: 14. The CDR3 sequence is 18 residues long. The CDR3 protein is CASGRAGPGLAGGGELFF. The CDR3 nucleotides read TGTGCCAGCGGGAGGGCAGGGCCGGGACTAGCGGGAGGCGGGGAGCTGTTTTTT.